This passage covers 10 T cell receptor beta chains from one sample sequenced in a study of blood T cells in healthy people across ages. A J-beta primer mix and a sample-barcoded 5' primer were used in a second PCR of roughly 6 to 12 cycles. TCRdb re-analysed the 5' RACE reads in MiXCR, keeping a single row per CDR3 protein. In the table there are roughly 570,000 distinct CDR3 sequences, about 25% of which are singletons. The specimen was blood. Receptors were obtained from a woman aged 70 to 79 in good health.

The V and J genes are TRBV12-3 or TRBV12-4 and TRBJ1-3, with 9 positions matching TRBD1. V dropped 7 bases and J dropped 4; count of bases not matched to a gene: 8. The CDR3 is 15 residues long. The DNA of the CDR3 is TGTGCCAGCATCTGGGACAGGGCCGGCGGAAACACCATATATTTT. It codes for CASIWDRAGGNTIYF.

This clonotype was seen a few times. The chain recombines TRBV13 with TRBJ2-7; D is perhaps TRBD2 (5 bases). V was trimmed by 3 bases and J by 4 bases, leaving 22 bases between them. There are 17 residues in the CDR3. Germline V CDR1 and CDR2: PRHDT, FYEKMQ (reference sequence). The CDR3 DNA follows: TGTGCCAGCAGCTTTTCCGACCGGGAAAGGCCCGTTTACGAGCAGTACTTC. It codes for CASSFSDRERPVYEQYF.

This clonotype was observed a handful of times. The DNA for the CDR3 is TGTGCCAGCAGCCAAGGTAGCGGGGAAACCGGGGAGCTGTTTTTT. Its translation: CASSQGSGETGELFF. The chain has TRBV3-1 and TRBJ2-2; 8 bases match TRBD2. Germline CDR1 is LGHDT and CDR2 is YNNKEL (reference sequence). V was pared by 1 base and J by 5 bases, with 3 bases of the junction left unmatched. The CDR3 loop spans 15 amino acids.

This clonotype was picked up a small number of times. The chain has TRBV20-1 and TRBJ2-3; 7 nucleotides align to TRBD2. The CDR3 covers 14 residues. V gave up 5 bases and J gave up 1 base; unmatched junction bases: 6. Germline V CDR1 and CDR2: DFQATT, SNEGSKA (reference sequence). The CDR3 reads CSASPLAGTDTQYF. For the CDR3, the DNA is TGCAGTGCTTCCCCTCTAGCGGGCACAGATACGCAGTATTTT.

DNA for the CDR3: TGTGCCAGCAAATCGGGACTACAGGGGGCCTACAGCTCCTACGAGCAGTACTTC. Translation: CASKSGLQGAYSSYEQYF. The chain carries TRBV28 and TRBJ2-1; 9 bases line up with TRBD1. The tail of the sequence fits TRBJ2-7 better, so the J call may be wrong. The CDR3 runs to 18 residues. CDR1 and CDR2 (germline): MDHEN, SYDVKM.

The chain is built from TRBV14 and TRBJ2-5, with a weak D call TRBD2 (9 bases). The J call may be wrong; the DNA end is better matched by TRBJ2-1. The CDR3 runs to 20 residues. Germline V CDR1 and CDR2: SGHDN, FVKESK. The CDR3, as DNA: TGTGCCAGCAGCCAAGCAGAGGACAGGGCGCGGGAGGGCCGTAGGAATGAGCAGTTCTTC. Translated, it gives CASSQAEDRAREGRRNEQFF.

The chain uses TRBV29-1 and TRBJ2-5; 12 nucleotides align to TRBD2. Germline lookup yields CDR1 SQVTM and CDR2 ANQGSEA. V lost 2 bases and J lost 4; bases outside the gene matches: 8. This CDR3 is built from 16 residues. The chain's CDR3 is CSVESLAGGFRETQYF. Written as DNA, the CDR3 is TGCAGCGTTGAATCCCTAGCGGGAGGGTTCCGAGAGACCCAGTACTTC.

At least ten counts were recorded for this clonotype. The CDR3 nucleotides read TGCGCCAGCAGCTTCCAGGGACAGGGTGGTGCTAATGAAAAACTGTTTTTT. Translation gives CASSFQGQGGANEKLFF. The chain couples TRBV5-1 to TRBJ1-4, with 9 bases fitting TRBD1. Germline V gene sequence: CDR1 SGHRS, CDR2 YFSETQ. V dropped 2 bases and J dropped 3; count of bases not matched to a gene: 8. CDR3 length equals 17 residues. The full variable domain, rest sourced from reference TRBV5-1 and TRBJ1-4, is KAGVTQTPRYLIKTRGQQVTLSCSPISGHRSVSWYQQTPGQGLQFLFEYFSETQRNKGNFPGRFSGRQFSNSRSEMNVSTLELGDSALYLCASSFQGQGGANEKLFFGSGTQLSVL.

This chain uses TRBV5-1 with TRBJ2-7; TRBD1 is a possible D gene (6 bases). Germline values: CDR1 SGHRS, CDR2 YFSETQ. V was shortened by 4 bases and J by 3 bases, with 17 bases between the two germline ends. The CDR3 length is 15 residues. The CDR3 sequence: CASSPTGRGGYEQYF. The CDR3 DNA sequence: TGCGCCAGCAGCCCAACAGGGAGAGGAGGCTACGAGCAGTACTTC.

This chain uses TRBV6-5 with TRBJ1-6; no clear D. Germline CDR1 reads MNHEY; CDR2 reads SVGAGI. V was pared by 8 bases and J by 3 bases, with 8 bases between. The CDR3 loop spans 13 amino acids. This CDR3 is CASGPGYNSPLHF. For the CDR3, the DNA is TGTGCCAGCGGTCCTGGCTATAATTCACCCCTCCACTTT.